This TCR beta chain originates from a study of Ad26.COV2.S vaccination and SARS-CoV-2 variants. Overall study: Intramuscular Ad26.COV2.S at 5x10^10 or 1x10^11 viral particles. General study results and limits: Whether participants received vaccine or placebo, their non-spike TCR breadth was similar. Substantial breadth was reportedly displayed by spike-specific CD8+ and CD4+ T cell responses after vaccination.

Indicated treatment: some 20 received Ad26.COV2.S at low or high dose, single or two shots; roughly five received placebo; per-sample allocation not given. After the first vaccine or placebo injection, samples were drawn on day 63. In Boston, an adult donor aged 18-55 years took part. This CDR3 contains 13 residues. The V end was cut by 5 bases, the J end by 1 base, with 9 bases between. Germline-derived CDR1 and CDR2 are SGHNT and YENEEA. Data came from immunoSEQ multiplex PCR; TCRdb stores just in-frame clones and leaves some out. The table shows some 480,000 clones, with 87% occurring only once. In regard to this clone: As yet, its antigen is unknown.

The input for sequencing was peripheral blood, taken in a trial of Ad26.COV2.S vaccine versus placebo. This chain links TRBV11-3 with TRBJ2-7; a possible D gene is TRBD1 (6 bases). The receptor's source is a person between 18 and 65 years old who received the Ad26.COV2.S COVID-19 vaccine or a placebo. The CDR3 here is CASSVGQSYEQYF. The CDR3 DNA follows: TGTGCCAGCAGCGTCGGACAGTCCTACGAGCAGTACTTC.